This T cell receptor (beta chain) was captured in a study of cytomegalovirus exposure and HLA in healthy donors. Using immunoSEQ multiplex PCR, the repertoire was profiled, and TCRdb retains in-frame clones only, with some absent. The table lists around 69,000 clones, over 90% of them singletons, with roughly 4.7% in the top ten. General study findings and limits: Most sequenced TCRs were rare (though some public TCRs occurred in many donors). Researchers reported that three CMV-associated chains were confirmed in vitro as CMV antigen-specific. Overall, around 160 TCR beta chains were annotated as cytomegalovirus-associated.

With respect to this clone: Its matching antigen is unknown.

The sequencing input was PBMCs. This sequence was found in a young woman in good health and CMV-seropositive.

The CDR3: CASSFYGPDTEAFF. In nucleotides, the CDR3 is TGTGCCAGCAGCTTTTATGGCCCAGACACTGAAGCTTTCTTT. The V and J genes are TRBV27 and TRBJ1-1; no definite D call. This CDR3 region has 14 residues. The germline V gene encodes CDR1 MNHEY and CDR2 SMNVEV (reference sequence). V lost 6 bases, J lost 3 bases, and 14 bases lay in between.